There are a few counts of the clone carrying this T cell receptor (beta chain). The antigen remains unidentified. CDR3 length: 16 amino acids. CDR1 and CDR2 from the germline V gene are MGHRA and YSYEKL. Between the trimmed V and J ends, which lost 0 bases and 0 bases, there was a span of 9 bases. The sample originates from a study of T-cell reconstitution after alpha-beta-depleted transplantation in children. The study's findings and limits: Newly made T cells mostly supplied T-cell counts and diversity one year after transplant. From surviving recipient T cells and thymic progenitors came the high day-60 TCRbeta diversity observed in some patients. About two months after transplant, alpha-beta T cells reportedly came from several hundred expanded graft clones.

Construction of the TCRbeta library involved unique molecular identifiers. TCRdb redid the calling of the PCR reads with MiXCR, one entry per CDR3 protein. This sample has hundreds of thousands of distinct CDR3 sequences, with roughly 18% found just once. This TCR came from a male patient aged 2 to 9 who had a stem cell transplant for acute lymphoblastic leukemia, so the T cells may come from the graft donor. This chain connects TRBV4-1 to TRBJ1-3, with D maybe TRBD1 (6 bases). The input for sequencing was PBMCs, mostly from graft donor cells, taken 360 days after TCRalphabeta/CD19-depleted stem cell transplant. CDR3 residues: CASSQDSGVSGNTIYF. Here the CDR3 DNA reads TGCGCCAGCAGCCAAGACTCAGGGGTCTCTGGAAACACCATATATTTT.